Listed here is a single T cell receptor (beta chain). Its target is unknown. Per germline, CDR1 SEHNR and CDR2 FQNEAQ (reference sequence). The V segment lost 1 base and the J segment 0 bases; nucleotides outside the gene matches: 7. The CDR3 has 17 residues. Time point noted: baseline pretreatment blood. Treatment described: 15 Gy SBRT to primary tumor, nephrectomy 4 weeks later. The patient's renal cell carcinoma had clear cell pathology. This record comes from a study of radiation and T cells in renal cell carcinoma. Study-level information: Nephrectomy followed 15 Gy stereotactic body radiation by 4 weeks. The study, taken as a whole, reports: Baseline intratumoral clonotype presence is unknown without pretreatment biopsies.

Profiled with immunoSEQ multiplex PCR; TCRdb holds only in-frame clones, not every one. The repertoire includes 150,000 or so clones, roughly 90% of them detected once, and around 4% sits in the top ten. Source: blood, taken from a patient whose treatment included radiotherapy and nephrectomy. The rearrangement uses TRBV7-9 and TRBJ1-1, with TRBD1 matching over 8 bases. The receptor was isolated from a woman between 70 and 85 years old with renal cell carcinoma. CDR3 in DNA: TGTGCCAGCAGCTTAGTGACAGGGGCTTCCATGAACACTGAAGCTTTCTTT. It codes for CASSLVTGASMNTEAFF. The complete variable domain, with remaining parts taken from reference TRBV7-9 and TRBJ1-1, reads DTGVSQNPRHKITKRGQNVTFRCDPISEHNRLYWYRQTLGQGPEFLTYFQNEAQLEKSRLLSDRFSAERPKGSFSTLEIQRTEQGDSAMYLCASSLVTGASMNTEAFFGQGTRLTVV.